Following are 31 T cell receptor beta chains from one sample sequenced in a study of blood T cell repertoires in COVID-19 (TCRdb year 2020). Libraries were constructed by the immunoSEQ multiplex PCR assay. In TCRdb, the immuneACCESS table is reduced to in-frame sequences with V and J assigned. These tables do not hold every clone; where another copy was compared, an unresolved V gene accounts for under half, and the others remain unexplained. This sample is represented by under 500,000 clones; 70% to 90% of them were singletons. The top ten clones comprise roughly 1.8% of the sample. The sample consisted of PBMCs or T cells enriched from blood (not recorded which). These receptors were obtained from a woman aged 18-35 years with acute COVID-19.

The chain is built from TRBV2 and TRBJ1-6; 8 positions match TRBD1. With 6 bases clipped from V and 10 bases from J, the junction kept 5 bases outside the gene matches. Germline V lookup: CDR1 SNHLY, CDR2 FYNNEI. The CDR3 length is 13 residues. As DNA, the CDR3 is TGTGCCAGCAGCTCAGGGGGCTTCTCACCCCTCCACTTT. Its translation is CASSSGGFSPLHF. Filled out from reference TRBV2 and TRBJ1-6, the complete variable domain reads EPEVTQTPSHQVTQMGQEVILRCVPISNHLYFYWYRQILGQKVEFLVSFYNNEISEKSEIFDDQFSVERPDGSNFTLKIRSTKLEDSAMYFCASSSGGFSPLHFGNGTRLTVT.

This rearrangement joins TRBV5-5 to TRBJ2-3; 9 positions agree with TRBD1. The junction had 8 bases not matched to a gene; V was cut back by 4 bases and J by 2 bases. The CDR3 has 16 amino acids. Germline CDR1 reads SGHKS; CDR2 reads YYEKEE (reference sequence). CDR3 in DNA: TGTGCCAGCAGCGGAACCGGGACAGGGTACACAGATACGCAGTATTTT. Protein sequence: CASSGTGTGYTDTQYF.

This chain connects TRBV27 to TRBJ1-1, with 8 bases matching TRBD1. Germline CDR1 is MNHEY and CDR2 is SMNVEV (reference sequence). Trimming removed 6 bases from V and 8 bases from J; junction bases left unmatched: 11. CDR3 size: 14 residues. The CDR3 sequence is CASSPPTGASEAFF. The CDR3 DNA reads TGTGCCAGCAGCCCTCCGACAGGGGCGAGCGAAGCTTTCTTT.

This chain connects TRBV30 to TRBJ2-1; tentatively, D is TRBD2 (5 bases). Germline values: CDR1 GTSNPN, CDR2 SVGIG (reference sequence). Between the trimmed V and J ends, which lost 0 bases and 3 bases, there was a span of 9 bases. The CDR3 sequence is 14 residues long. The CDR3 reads CAWSVGGYYNEQFF. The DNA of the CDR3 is TGTGCCTGGAGTGTGGGCGGGTACTACAATGAGCAGTTCTTC.

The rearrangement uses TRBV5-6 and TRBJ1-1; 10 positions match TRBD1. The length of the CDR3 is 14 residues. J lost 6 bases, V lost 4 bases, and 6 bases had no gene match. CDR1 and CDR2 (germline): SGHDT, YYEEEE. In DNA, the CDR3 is TGTGCCAGCAGCGGGGACAGGGGCGATTCTGAAGCTTTCTTT. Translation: CASSGDRGDSEAFF.

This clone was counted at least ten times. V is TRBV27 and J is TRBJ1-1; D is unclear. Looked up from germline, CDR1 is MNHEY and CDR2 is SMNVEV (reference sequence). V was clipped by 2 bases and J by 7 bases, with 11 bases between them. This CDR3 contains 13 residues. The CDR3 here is CASSLGRANEAFF. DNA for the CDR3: TGTGCCAGCAGTTTAGGGAGAGCCAATGAAGCTTTCTTT.

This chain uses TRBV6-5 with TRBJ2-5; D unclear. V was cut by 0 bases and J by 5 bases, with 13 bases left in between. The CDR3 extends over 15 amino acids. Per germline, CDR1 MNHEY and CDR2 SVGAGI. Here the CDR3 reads CASSYSSTNGETQYF. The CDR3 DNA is TGTGCCAGCAGTTACTCGAGCACTAATGGCGAGACCCAGTACTTC.

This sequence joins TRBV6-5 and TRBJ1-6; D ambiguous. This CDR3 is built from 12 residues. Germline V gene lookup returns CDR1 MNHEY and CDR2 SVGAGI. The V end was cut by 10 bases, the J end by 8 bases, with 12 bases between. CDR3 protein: CATGLPDSPLHF. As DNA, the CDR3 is TGTGCCACCGGACTCCCCGATTCACCCCTCCACTTT.

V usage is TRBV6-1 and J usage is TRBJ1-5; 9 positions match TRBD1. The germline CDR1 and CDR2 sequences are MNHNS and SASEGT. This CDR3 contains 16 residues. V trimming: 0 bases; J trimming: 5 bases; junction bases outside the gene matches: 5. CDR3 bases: TGTGCCAGCAGTGAAGCCCCGGGACAGGGCCATCAGCCCCAGCATTTT. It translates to CASSEAPGQGHQPQHF.

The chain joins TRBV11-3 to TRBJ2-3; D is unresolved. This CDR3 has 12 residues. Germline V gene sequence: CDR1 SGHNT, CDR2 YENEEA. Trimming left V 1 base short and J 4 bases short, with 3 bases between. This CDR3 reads CASSLAPDTQYF. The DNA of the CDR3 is TGTGCCAGCAGCTTAGCTCCAGATACGCAGTATTTT.

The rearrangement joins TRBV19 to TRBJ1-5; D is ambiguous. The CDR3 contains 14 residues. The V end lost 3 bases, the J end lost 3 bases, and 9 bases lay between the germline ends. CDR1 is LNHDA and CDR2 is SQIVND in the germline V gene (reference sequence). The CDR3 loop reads CASSIQADNQPQHF. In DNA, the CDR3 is TGTGCCAGTAGTATTCAGGCTGACAATCAGCCCCAGCATTTT.

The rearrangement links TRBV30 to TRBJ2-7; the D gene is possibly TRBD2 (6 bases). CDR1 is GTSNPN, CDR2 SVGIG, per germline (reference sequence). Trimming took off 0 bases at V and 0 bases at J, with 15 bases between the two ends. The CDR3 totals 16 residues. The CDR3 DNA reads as TGTGCCTGGAGTGTACGGCGGGGCGGGTCCTCCTACGAGCAGTACTTC. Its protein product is CAWSVRRGGSSYEQYF.

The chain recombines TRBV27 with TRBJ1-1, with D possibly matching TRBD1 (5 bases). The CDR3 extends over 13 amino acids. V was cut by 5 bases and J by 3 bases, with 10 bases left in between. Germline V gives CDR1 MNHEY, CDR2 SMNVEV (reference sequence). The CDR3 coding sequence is TGTGCCAGCAGTGACAGCACCGACACTGAAGCTTTCTTT. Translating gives CASSDSTDTEAFF.

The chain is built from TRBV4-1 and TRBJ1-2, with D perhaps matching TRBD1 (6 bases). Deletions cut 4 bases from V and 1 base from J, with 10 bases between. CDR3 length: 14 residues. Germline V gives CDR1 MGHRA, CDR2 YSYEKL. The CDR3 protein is CASSRRTVNYGYTF. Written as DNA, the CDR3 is TGCGCCAGCAGCCGCCGGACAGTTAACTATGGCTACACCTTC.

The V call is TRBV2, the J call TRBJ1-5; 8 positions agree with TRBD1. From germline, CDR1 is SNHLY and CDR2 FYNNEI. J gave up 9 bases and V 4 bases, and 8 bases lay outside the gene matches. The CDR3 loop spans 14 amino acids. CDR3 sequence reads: CASSGGQDKRPQHF. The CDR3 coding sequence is TGTGCCAGCAGTGGGGGACAGGACAAGCGGCCCCAGCATTTT.

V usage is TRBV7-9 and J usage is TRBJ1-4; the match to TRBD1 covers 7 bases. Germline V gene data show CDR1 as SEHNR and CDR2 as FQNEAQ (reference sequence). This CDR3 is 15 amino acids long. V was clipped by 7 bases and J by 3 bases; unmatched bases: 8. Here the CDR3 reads CASTRQGGSNEKLFF. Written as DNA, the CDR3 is TGTGCCAGCACCCGACAGGGAGGATCTAATGAAAAACTGTTTTTT.

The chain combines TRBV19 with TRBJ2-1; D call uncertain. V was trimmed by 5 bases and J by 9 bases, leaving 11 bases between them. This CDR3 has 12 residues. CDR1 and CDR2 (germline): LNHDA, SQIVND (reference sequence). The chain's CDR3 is CASSPQLGEQFF. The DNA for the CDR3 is TGTGCCAGTAGTCCCCAGCTAGGTGAGCAGTTCTTC.

The CDR3 here is CASSLTGENLLGYTF. Here the CDR3 DNA reads TGTGCCAGCAGCCTGACCGGGGAAAATCTTCTGGGCTACACCTTC. V usage is TRBV6-5 and J usage is TRBJ1-2; no firm D call. The CDR3 covers 15 residues. CDR1 MNHEY and CDR2 SVGAGI come from the germline V gene. Trimming took 6 bases from V and 8 from J, leaving 22 bases between them.

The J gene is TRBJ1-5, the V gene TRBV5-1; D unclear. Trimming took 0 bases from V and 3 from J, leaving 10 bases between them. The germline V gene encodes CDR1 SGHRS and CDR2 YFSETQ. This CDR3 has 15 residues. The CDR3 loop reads CASSLEHGLNQPQHF. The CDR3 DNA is TGCGCCAGCAGCTTGGAACACGGACTCAATCAGCCCCAGCATTTT.

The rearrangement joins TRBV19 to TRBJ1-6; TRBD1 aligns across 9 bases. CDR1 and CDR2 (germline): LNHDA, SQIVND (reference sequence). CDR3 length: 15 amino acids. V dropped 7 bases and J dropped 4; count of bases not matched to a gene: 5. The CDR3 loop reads CASKETGGYNSPLHF. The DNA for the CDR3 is TGTGCCAGTAAGGAGACAGGGGGTTATAATTCACCCCTCCACTTT.

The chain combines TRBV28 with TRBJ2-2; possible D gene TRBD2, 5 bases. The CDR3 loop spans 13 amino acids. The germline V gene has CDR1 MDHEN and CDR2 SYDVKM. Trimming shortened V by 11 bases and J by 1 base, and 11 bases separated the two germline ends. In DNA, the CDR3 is TGTGCCGGGGAGAGCGGGAACACCGGGGAGCTGTTTTTT. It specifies CAGESGNTGELFF.

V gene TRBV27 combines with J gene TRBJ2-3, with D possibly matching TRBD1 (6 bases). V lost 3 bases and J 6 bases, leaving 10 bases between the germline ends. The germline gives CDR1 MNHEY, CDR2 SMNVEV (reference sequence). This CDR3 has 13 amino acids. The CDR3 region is CASSFQGQDTQYF. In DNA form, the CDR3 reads TGTGCCAGCAGTTTCCAGGGGCAGGATACGCAGTATTTT.

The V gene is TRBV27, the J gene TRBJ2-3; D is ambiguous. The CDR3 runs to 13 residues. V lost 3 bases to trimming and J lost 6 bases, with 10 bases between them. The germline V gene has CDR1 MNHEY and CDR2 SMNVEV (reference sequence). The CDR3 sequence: CASSFSFEDTQYF. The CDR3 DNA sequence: TGTGCCAGCAGTTTTTCCTTTGAGGATACGCAGTATTTT.

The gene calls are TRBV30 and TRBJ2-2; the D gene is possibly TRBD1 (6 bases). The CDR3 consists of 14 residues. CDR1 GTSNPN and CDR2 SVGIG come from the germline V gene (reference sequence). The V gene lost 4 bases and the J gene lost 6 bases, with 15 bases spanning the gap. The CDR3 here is CAWKTGSESGELFF. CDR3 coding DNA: TGTGCCTGGAAAACAGGGTCGGAGTCCGGGGAGCTGTTTTTT.

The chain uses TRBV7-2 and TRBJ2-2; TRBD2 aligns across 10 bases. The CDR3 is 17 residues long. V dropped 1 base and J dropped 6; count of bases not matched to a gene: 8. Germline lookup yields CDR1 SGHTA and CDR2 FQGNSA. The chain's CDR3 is CASSLEVSSGRAGELFF. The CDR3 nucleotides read TGTGCCAGCAGCTTAGAGGTTTCTAGCGGGAGAGCCGGGGAGCTGTTTTTT.

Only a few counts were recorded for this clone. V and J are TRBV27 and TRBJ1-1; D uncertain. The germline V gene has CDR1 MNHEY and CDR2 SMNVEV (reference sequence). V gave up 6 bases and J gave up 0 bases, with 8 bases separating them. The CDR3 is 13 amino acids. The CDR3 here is CASRNDLNTEAFF. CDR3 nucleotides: TGTGCCAGCAGAAATGACTTGAACACTGAAGCTTTCTTT.

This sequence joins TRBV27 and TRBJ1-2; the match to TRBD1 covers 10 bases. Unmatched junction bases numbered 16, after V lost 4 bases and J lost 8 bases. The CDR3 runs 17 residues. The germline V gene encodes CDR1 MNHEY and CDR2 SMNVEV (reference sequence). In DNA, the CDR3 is TGTGCCAGCAGTTCCTTATCGACCGGGACAGGGGTGGAGGGCTACACCTTC. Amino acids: CASSSLSTGTGVEGYTF.

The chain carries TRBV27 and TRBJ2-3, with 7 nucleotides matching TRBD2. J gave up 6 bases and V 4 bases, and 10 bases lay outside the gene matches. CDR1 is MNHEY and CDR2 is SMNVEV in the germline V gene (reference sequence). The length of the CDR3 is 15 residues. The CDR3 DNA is TGTGCCAGCAGTTCCTACCCTAGCGGCGGGGATACGCAGTATTTT. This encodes CASSSYPSGGDTQYF.

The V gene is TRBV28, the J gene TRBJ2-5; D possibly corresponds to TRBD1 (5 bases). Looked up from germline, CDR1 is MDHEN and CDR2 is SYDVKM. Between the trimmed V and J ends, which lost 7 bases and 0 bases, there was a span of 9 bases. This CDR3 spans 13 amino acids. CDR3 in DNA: TGTGCCAGCATGCAAGGGGACCAAGAGACCCAGTACTTC. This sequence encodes CASMQGDQETQYF.

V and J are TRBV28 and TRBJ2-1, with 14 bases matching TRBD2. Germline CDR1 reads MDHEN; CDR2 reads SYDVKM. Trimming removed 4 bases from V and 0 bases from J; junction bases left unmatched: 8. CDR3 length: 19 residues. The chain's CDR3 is CASSSPGLAGVGSYNEQFF. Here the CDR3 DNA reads TGTGCCAGCAGTTCCCCGGGACTAGCGGGAGTAGGCTCCTACAATGAGCAGTTCTTC.

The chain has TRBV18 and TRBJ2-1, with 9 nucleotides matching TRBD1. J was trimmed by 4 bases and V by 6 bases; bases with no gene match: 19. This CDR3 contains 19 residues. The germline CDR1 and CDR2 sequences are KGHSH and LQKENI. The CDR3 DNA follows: TGTGCCAGCTCGGACAGGGGCTGGAGAATAGCGGGCAATTACAATGAGCAGTTCTTC. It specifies CASSDRGWRIAGNYNEQFF.